This TCR beta chain came from a study of T cell responses to AZD1222 COVID-19 vaccine. Findings of the study overall: Clonal diversity was possibly underestimated; the donors were predominantly white British and more often female.

With regard to this clone: Its antigen is unknown.

TCRdb's copy holds only in-frame clones and misses some; the assay was immunoSEQ multiplex PCR. The sample lists 140,000 to 150,000 clones, 93% seen once, with about 5.1% in the top ten. Sequencing was performed on peripheral blood, taken on day 0 of AZD1222 vaccination. The TCR was taken from an adult in good health.

The CDR3 is CASSYRDQETQYF. The CDR3, as DNA: TGTGCCAGCAGCTACAGGGACCAAGAGACCCAGTACTTC. This chain uses TRBV5-6 with TRBJ2-5; possible D gene TRBD1, 6 bases. V was shortened by 3 bases and J by 0 bases, with 6 bases between the two germline ends. Germline assignment: CDR1 SGHDT and CDR2 YYEEEE. This CDR3 has 13 residues.